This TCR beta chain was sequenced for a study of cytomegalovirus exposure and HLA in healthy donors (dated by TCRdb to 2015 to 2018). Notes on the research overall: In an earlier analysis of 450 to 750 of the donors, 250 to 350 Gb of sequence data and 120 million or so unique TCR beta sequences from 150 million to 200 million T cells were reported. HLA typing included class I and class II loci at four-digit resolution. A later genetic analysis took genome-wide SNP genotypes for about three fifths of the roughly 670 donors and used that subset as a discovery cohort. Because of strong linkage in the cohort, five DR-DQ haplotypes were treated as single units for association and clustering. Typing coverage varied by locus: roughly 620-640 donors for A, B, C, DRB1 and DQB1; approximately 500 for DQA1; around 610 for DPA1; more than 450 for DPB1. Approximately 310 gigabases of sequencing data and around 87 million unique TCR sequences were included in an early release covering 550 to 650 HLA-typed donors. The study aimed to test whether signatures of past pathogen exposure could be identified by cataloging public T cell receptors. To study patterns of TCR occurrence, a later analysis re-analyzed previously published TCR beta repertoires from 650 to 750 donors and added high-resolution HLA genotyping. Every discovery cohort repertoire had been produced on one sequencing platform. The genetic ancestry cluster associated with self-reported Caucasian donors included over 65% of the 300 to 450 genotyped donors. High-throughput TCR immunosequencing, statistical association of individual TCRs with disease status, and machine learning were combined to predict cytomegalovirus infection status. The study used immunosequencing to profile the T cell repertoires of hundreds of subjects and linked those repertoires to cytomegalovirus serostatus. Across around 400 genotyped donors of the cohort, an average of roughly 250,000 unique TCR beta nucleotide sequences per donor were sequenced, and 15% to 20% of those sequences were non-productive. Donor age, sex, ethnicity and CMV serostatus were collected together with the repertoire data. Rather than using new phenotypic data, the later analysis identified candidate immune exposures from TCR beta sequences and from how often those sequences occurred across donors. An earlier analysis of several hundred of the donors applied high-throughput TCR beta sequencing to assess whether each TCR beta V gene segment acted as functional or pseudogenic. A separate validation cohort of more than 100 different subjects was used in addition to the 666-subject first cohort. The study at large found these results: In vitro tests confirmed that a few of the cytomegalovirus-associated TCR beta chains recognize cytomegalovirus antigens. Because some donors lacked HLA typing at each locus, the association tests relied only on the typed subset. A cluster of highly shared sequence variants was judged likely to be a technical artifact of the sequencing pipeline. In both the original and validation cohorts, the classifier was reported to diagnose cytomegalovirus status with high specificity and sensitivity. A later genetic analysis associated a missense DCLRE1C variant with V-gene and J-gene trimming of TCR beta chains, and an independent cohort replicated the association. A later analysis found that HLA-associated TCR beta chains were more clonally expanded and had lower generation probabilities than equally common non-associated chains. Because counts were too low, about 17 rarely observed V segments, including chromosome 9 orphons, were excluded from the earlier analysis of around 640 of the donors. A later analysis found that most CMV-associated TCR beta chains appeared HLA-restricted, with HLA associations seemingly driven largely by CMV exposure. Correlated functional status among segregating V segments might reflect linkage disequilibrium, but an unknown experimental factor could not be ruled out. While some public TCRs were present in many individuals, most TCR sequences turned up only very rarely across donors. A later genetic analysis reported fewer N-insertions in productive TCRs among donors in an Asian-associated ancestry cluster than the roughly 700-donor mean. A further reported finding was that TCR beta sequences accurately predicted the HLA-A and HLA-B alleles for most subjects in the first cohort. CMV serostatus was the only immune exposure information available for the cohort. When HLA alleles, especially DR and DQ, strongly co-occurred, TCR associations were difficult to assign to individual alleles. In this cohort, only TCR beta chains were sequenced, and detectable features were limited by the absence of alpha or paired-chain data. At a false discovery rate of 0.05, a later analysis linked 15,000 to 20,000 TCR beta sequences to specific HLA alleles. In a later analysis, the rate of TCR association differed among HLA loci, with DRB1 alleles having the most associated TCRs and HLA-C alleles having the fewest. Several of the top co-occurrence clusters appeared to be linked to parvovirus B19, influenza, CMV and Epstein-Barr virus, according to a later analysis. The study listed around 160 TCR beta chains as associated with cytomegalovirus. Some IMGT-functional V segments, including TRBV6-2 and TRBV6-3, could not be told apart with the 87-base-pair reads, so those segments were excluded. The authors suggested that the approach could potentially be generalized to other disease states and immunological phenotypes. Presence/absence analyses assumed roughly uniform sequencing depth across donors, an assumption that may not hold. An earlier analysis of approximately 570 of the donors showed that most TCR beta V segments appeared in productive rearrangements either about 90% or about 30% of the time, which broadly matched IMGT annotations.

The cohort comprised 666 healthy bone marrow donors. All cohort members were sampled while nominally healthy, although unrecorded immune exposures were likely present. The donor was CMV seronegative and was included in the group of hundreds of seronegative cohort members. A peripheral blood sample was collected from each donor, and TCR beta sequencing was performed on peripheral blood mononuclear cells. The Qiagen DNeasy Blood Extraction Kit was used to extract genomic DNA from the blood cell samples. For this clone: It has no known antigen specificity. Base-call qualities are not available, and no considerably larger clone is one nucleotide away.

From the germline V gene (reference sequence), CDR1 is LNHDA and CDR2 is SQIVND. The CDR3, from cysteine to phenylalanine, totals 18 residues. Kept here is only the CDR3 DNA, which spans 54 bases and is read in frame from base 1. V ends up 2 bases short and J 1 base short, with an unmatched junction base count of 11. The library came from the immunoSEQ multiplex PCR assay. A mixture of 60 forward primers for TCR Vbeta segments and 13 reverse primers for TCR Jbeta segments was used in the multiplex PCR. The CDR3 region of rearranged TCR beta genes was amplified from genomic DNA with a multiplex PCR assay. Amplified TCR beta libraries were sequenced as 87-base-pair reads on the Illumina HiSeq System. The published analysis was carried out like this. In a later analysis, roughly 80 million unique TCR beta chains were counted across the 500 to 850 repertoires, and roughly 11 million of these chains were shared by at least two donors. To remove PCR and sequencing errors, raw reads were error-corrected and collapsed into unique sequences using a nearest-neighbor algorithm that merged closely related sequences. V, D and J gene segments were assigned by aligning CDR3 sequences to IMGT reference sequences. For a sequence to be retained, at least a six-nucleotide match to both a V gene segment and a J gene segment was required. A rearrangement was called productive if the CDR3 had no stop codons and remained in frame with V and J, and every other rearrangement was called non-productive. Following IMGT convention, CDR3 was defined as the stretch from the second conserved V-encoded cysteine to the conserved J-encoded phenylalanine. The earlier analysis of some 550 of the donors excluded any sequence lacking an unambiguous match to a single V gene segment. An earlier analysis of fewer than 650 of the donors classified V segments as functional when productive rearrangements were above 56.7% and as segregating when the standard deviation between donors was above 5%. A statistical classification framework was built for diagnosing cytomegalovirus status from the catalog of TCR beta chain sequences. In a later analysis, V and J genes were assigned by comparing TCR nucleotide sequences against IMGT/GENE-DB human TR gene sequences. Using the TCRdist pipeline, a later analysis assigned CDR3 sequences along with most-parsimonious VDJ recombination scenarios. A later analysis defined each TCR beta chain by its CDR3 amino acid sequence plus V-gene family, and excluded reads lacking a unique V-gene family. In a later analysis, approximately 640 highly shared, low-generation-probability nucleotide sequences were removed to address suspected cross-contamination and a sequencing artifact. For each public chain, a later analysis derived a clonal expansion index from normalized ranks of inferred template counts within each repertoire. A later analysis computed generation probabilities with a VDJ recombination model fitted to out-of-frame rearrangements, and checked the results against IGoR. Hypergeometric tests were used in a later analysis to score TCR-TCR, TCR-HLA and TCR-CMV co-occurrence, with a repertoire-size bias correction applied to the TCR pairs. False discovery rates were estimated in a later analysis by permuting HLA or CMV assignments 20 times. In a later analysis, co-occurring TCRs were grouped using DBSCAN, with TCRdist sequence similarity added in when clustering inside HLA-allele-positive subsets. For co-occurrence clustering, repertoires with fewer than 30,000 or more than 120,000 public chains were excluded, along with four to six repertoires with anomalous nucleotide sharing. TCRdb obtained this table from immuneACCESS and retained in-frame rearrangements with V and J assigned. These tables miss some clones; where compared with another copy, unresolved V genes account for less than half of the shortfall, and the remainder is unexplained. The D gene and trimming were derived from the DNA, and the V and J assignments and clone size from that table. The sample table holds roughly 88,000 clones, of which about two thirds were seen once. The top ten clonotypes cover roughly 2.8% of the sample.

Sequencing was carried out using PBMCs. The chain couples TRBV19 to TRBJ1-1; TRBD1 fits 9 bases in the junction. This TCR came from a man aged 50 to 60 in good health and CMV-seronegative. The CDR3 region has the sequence CASSINPGQGAENTEAFF. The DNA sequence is TGTGCCAGTAGTATAAACCCGGGACAGGGTGCGGAGAACACTGAAGCTTTCTTT.